The T cell receptor (beta chain) under discussion was sequenced for a study of early T cells in non-severe SARS-CoV-2 infection. TCRdb re-analysed the 5' RACE reads in MiXCR, keeping a single row per CDR3 protein. The data contain tens of thousands of distinct CDR3 sequences, roughly 13% of them singletons. This clonotype came up a few times. The CDR3 is made up of 16 amino acids. Trimming removed 1 base at V and 5 bases at J, with 17 bases between. Per germline, CDR1 KGHSH and CDR2 LQKENI. This rearrangement joins TRBV18 to TRBJ1-1; D might be TRBD1 (5 bases). The sequencing input was whole blood. The source of this sequence is an adult who was a healthcare worker with PCR-confirmed SARS-CoV-2 infection or an uninfected control (not recorded which). CDR3 nucleotide sequence: TGTGCCAGCTCACCACTCCCAGGGAAATCCGGGACTGAAGCTTTCTTT. Protein sequence: CASSPLPGKSGTEAFF.